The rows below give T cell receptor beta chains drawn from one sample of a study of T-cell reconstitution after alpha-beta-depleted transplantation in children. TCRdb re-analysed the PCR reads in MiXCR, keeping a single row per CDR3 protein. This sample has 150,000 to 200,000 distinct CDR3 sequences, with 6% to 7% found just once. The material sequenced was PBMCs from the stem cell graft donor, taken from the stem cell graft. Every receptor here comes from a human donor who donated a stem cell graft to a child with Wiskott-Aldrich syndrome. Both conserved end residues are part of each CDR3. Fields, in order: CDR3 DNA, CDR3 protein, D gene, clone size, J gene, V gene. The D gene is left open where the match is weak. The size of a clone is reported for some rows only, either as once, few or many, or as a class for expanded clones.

DNA: TGTGCCAGTGGGGGGCAGGCTTTTCAAGAGACCCAGTACTTC; CDR3: CASGGQAFQETQYF; D: NA; size: NA; J: TRBJ2-5; V: TRBV25-1
DNA: TGTGCCAGCAGCGGGACAGGAATGAACACTGAAGCTTTCTTT; CDR3: CASSGTGMNTEAFF; D: TRBD1; size: many; J: TRBJ1-1; V: TRBV9
DNA: TGCGCCAGCAGCTTGGCTAGCGGGGGCACAGATACGCAGTATTTT; CDR3: CASSLASGGTDTQYF; D: TRBD2; size: many; J: TRBJ2-3; V: TRBV5-1
DNA: TGTGCCAGCAGCTTGGGCAGGGCCTACAATCAGCCCCAGCATTTT; CDR3: CASSLGRAYNQPQHF; D: NA; size: many; J: TRBJ1-5; V: TRBV13
DNA: TGTGCCAGCAGCGAGGGACCGACCCTTGACCACGAGCAGTACTTC; CDR3: CASSEGPTLDHEQYF; D: NA; size: few; J: TRBJ2-7; V: TRBV5-5
DNA: TGTGCCAGCAGTTTAGGGACAGGGTCCAGGACTGAAGCTTTCTTT; CDR3: CASSLGTGSRTEAFF; D: TRBD1; size: many; J: TRBJ1-1; V: TRBV12-3/TRBV12-4
DNA: TGTGCCAGCAGCCCTCAGGAGAACACTGAAGCTTTCTTT; CDR3: CASSPQENTEAFF; D: NA; size: many; J: TRBJ1-1; V: TRBV7-9
DNA: TGTGCCAGCAGCGGTCGGCCAGACGGCACTGAAGCTTTCTTT; CDR3: CASSGRPDGTEAFF; D: NA; size: many; J: TRBJ1-1; V: TRBV5-5
DNA: TGTGCCAGCACCATGGGGCATCGTCCCTACAATGAGCAGTTCTTC; CDR3: CASTMGHRPYNEQFF; D: NA; size: many; J: TRBJ2-1; V: TRBV28
DNA: TGTGCCAGCTCACCATACCACGTAACAGACACTGAAGCTTTCTTT; CDR3: CASSPYHVTDTEAFF; D: NA; size: few; J: TRBJ1-1; V: TRBV18